This T cell receptor (beta chain) was documented in a study of T cells after yellow fever vaccination. Overall study results and limits: Peak timing came faster in the weaker secondary response, day 5 versus 15. It was a small share of clonotypes that appeared in both CD4 and CD8 compartments.

By 5'RACE template switching, TCR cDNA was produced, with a universal primer site and UMIs added in the process. TCRdb used MiXCR to reprocess the 5' RACE reads, holding one entry per CDR3 protein. The data show fewer than 450,000 distinct CDR3 sequences, 3% to 4.5% seen once. The CDR3 is made up of 14 amino acids. Trimming took 1 base from V and 6 from J, leaving 13 bases between them. Looked up from germline, CDR1 is SGHAT and CDR2 is FQNNGV. In the case of this clonotype: Its antigen is unidentified.

The chain links TRBV11-2 to TRBJ2-7, with a tentative D call TRBD2 (5 bases). This TCR derives from a man aged 18 to 29 who received the YFV17D yellow fever vaccine. The source material was PBMCs, sampled 5 days after the yellow fever booster vaccination. The DNA of the CDR3 is TGTGCCAGCAGCTTAGGAGGTCGCGCGGGCGAGCAGTACTTC. Protein: CASSLGGRAGEQYF.